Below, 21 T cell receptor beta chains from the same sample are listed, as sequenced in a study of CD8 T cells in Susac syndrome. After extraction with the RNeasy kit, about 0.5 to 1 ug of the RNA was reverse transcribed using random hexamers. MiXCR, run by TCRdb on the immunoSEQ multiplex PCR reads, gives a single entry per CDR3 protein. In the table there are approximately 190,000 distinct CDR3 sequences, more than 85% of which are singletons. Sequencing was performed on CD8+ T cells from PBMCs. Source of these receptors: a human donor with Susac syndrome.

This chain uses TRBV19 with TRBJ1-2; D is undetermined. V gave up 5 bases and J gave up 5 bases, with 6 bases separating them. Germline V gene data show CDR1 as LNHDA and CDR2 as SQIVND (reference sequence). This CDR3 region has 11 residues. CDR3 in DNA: TGTGCCAGTAGTCCAGCGTATGGCTACACCTTC. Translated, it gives CASSPAYGYTF.

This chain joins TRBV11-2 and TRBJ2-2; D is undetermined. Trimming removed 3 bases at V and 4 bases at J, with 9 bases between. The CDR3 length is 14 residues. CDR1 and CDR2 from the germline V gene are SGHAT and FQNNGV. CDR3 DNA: TGTGCCAGCAGCTTCTCGGCGGTCACCGGGGAGCTGTTTTTT. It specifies CASSFSAVTGELFF.

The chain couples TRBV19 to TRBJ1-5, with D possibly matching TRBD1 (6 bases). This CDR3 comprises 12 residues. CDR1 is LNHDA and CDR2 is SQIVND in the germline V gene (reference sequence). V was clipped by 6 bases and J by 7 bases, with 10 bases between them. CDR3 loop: CASRGGFQPQHF. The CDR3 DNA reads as TGTGCCAGTAGAGGGGGTTTCCAGCCCCAGCATTTT.

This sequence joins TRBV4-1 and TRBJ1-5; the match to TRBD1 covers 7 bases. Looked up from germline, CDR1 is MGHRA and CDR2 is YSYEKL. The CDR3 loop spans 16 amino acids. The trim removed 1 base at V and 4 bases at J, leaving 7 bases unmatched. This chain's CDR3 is CASSQGQGGLNQPQHF. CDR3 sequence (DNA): TGCGCCAGCAGCCAAGGACAGGGAGGATTGAATCAGCCCCAGCATTTT.

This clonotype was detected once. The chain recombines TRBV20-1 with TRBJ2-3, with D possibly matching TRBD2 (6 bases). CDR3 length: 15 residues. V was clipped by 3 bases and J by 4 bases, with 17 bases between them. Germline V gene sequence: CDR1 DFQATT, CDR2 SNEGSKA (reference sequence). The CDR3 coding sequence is TGCAGTGCTAGTATCCCTAGACTAGTTTCAGATACGCAGTATTTT. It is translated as CSASIPRLVSDTQYF.

The CDR3 loop is CASRYRAMVGQFF. CDR3 coding DNA: TGTGCCAGCAGATACAGGGCCATGGTGGGGCAGTTCTTC. The chain couples TRBV2 to TRBJ2-1, with D maybe TRBD1 (6 bases). CDR1 is SNHLY and CDR2 is FYNNEI in the germline V gene. Trimming took 6 bases from V and 12 from J, leaving 18 bases between them. The CDR3 loop spans 13 amino acids.

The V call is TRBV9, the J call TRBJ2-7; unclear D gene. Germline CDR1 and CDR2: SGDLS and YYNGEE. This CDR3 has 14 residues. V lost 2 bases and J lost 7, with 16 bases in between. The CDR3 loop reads CASSVGGPLREQYF. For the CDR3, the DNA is TGTGCCAGCAGCGTGGGTGGACCACTAAGGGAGCAGTACTTC.

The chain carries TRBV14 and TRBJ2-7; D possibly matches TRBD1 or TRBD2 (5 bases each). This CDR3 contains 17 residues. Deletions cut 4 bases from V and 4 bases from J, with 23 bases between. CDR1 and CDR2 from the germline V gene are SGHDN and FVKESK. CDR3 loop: CASSRPRLRDGWYEQYF. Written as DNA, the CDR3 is TGTGCCAGCAGCCGGCCTAGACTCAGGGACGGTTGGTACGAGCAGTACTTC.

The DNA for the CDR3 is TGTGCCAGCAGTTCGACCGCGGGGGGGCAAGAGACCCAGTACTTC. It yields the protein CASSSTAGGQETQYF. The V gene is TRBV6-5, the J gene TRBJ2-5, with 9 bases matching TRBD2. Per germline, CDR1 MNHEY and CDR2 SVGAGI. The CDR3 contains 15 residues. The V and J ends lost 4 bases and 2 bases, in that order; junction bases with no gene match: 5.

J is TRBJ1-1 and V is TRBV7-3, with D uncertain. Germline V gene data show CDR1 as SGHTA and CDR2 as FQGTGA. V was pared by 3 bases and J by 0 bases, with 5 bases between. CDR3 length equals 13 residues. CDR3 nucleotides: TGTGCCAGCAGCTTTACAGTGAACACTGAAGCTTTCTTT. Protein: CASSFTVNTEAFF.

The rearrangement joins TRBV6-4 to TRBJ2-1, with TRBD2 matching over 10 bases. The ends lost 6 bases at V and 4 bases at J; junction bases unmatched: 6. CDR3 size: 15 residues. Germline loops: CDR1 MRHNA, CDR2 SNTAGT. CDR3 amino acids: CASSVTSGAYNEQFF. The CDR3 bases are TGTGCCAGCAGCGTAACTAGCGGGGCTTACAATGAGCAGTTCTTC.

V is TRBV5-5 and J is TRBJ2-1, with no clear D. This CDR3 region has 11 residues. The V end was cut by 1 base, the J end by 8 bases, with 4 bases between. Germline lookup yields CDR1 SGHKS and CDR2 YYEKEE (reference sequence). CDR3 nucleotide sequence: TGTGCCAGCAGCTTGCCGGATGAGCAGTTCTTC. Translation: CASSLPDEQFF. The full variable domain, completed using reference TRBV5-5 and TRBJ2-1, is DAGVTQSPTHLIKTRGQQVTLRCSPISGHKSVSWYQQVLGQGPQFIFQYYEKEERGRGNFPDRFSARQFPNYSSELNVNALLLGDSALYLCASSLPDEQFFGPGTRLTVL.

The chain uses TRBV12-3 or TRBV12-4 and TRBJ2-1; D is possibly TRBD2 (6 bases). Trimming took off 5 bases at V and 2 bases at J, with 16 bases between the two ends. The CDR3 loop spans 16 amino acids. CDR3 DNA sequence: TGTGCCAGCAGTACACTTAGCGGATTCCCCTACAATGAGCAGTTCTTC. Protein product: CASSTLSGFPYNEQFF.

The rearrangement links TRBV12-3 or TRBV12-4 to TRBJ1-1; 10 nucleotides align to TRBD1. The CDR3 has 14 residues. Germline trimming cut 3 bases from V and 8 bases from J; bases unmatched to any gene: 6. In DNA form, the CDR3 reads TGTGCCAGCAGTTTTTCTGAGACAGGGGGCGAAGCTTTCTTT. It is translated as CASSFSETGGEAFF.

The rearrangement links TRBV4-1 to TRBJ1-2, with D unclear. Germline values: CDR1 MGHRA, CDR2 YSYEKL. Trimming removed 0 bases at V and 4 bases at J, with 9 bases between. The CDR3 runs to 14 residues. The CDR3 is CASSQERGGYGYTF. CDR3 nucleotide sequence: TGCGCCAGCAGCCAAGAACGCGGCGGCTATGGCTACACCTTC.

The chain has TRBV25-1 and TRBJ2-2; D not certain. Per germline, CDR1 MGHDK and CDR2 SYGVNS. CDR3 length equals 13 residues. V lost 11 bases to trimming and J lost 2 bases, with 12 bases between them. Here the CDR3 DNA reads TGTGCCGCCCTGGCAACCAACACCGGGGAGCTGTTTTTT. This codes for CAALATNTGELFF.

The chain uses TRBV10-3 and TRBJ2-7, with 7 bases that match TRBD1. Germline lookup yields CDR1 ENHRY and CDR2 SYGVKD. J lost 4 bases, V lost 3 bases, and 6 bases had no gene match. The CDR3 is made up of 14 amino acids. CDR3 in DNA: TGTGCCATCAGTGATTCGTCAGGGGGTTACGAGCAGTACTTC. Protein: CAISDSSGGYEQYF.

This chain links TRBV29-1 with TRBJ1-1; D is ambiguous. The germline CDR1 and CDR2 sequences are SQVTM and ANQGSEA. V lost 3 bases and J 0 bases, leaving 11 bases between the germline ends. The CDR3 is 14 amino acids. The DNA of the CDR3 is TGCAGCGTTGATCGGGGATATATGAACACTGAAGCTTTCTTT. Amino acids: CSVDRGYMNTEAFF. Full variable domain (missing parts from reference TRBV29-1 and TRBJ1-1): SAVISQKPSRDICQRGTSLTIQCQVDSQVTMMFWYRQQPGQSLTLIATANQGSEATYESGFVIDKFPISRPNLTFSTLTVSNMSPEDSSIYLCSVDRGYMNTEAFFGQGTRLTVV.

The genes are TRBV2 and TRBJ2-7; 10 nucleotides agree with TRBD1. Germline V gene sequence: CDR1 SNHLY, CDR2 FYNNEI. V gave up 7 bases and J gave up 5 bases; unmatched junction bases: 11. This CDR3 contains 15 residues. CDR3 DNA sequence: TGTGCCAGCATCCCGGGGACAGGGGATTTCCACGAGCAGTACTTC. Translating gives CASIPGTGDFHEQYF.

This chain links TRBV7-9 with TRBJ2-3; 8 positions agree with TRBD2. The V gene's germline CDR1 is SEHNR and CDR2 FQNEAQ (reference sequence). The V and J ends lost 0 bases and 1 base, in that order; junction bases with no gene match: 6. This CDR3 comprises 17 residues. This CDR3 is CASSLALQTSGTDTQYF. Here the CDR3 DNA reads TGTGCCAGCAGCTTAGCTCTTCAGACTAGCGGCACAGATACGCAGTATTTT.

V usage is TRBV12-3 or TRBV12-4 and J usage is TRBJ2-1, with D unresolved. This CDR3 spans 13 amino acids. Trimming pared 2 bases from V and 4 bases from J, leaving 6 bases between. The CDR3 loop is CASSLLEYNEQFF. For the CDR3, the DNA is TGTGCCAGCAGTTTATTGGAATACAATGAGCAGTTCTTC.